This is a list of T cell receptor beta chains from one sample in a study of T cells in tuberculosis. Measured with immunoSEQ multiplex PCR; TCRdb has only the in-frame clones, and not every one. This sample has 30,000 to 40,000 clones, with 97% found just once. The sequencing sample was made of PBMCs. The receptors derive from a donor between 10 and 35 years old with latent tuberculosis or without tuberculosis infection. Both conserved end residues are part of each CDR3. The D gene is left open where the match is weak. Size is omitted from some rows. Given values are once, few, many or a class for expanded clones.

TRBD1	TRBV5-1	TRBJ1-2	NA	TGCGCCAGCAGCTTGGGGATCGGGGACAGATCTAACTATGGCTACACCTTC	CASSLGIGDRSNYGYTF
TRBD2	TRBV15	TRBJ2-1	NA	TGTGCCACCAGCAGATCCAGACTAGCGGGGACCCTCAATGAGCAGTTCTTC	CATSRSRLAGTLNEQFF
NA	TRBV6-5	TRBJ2-7	NA	TGTGCCAGCAGTCACGCCCTCGGACAGTACGAGCAGTACTTC	CASSHALGQYEQYF
NA	TRBV5-6	TRBJ2-1	NA	TGTGCCAGCAGCTTAGGGGTGAATGAGCAGTTCTTC	CASSLGVNEQFF
NA	TRBV9	TRBJ2-1	once	TGTGCCAGCAGCGTAGCACCAGGGGGGAATGAGCAGTTCTTC	CASSVAPGGNEQFF
TRBD1	TRBV2	TRBJ1-1	once	TGTGCCAGCAGTATACGGGACAGCGGAAAGGCTTTCTTT	CASSIRDSGKAFF
NA	TRBV2	TRBJ2-7	few	TGTGCCAGCAGTGAGTCGGCAGGGGTACTGGGCGAGCAGTACTTC	CASSESAGVLGEQYF
NA	TRBV7-3	TRBJ1-2	once	TGTGCCAGCAGCTTAGCGGGGTCCTACTATGGCTACACCTTC	CASSLAGSYYGYTF
TRBD1	TRBV19	TRBJ1-5	NA	TGTGCCAGTAGTAAGGTACCGGCAGGGGGAAATCAGCCCCAGCATTTT	CASSKVPAGGNQPQHF
NA	TRBV19	TRBJ1-2	NA	TGTGCCAGTATGACAAACTATGGCTACACCTTC	CASMTNYGYTF
NA	TRBV25-1	TRBJ2-7	NA	TGTGCCAGCAGCGATAGCTCCTACGAGCAGTACTTC	CASSDSSYEQYF
TRBD1	TRBV10-2	TRBJ1-2	NA	TGCGCCAGCATGGGACAGACCCCAAAGCTCTACACCTTC	CASMGQTPKLYTF
TRBD1	TRBV2	TRBJ1-1	once	TGTGCCAGCACCTGGGCACAGGGGAGCTGGAACACTGAAGCTTTCTTT	CASTWAQGSWNTEAFF
TRBD1	TRBV2	TRBJ2-1	NA	TGTGCCAGCAGTAGTCCAGGGGGAACCTACAATGAGCAGTTCTTC	CASSSPGGTYNEQFF
NA	TRBV9	TRBJ1-2	NA	TGTGCCAGCAGCGACTTCAGGGATATATCTTACTTC	CASSDFRDISYF
NA	TRBV29-1	TRBJ2-1	NA	TGCAGCGTAGAAGGGGGACTCCTTCATGAGCAGTTCTTC	CSVEGGLLHEQFF
NA	TRBV11-2	TRBJ2-5	once	TGTGCCAGCAGCTTAGTCTTTCAAGAGACCCAGTACTTC	CASSLVFQETQYF
TRBD1	TRBV5-1	TRBJ2-5	NA	TGCGCCAGCAGCTTGGGGACAGGGGGCGGAGGGGAGACCCAGTACTTC	CASSLGTGGGGETQYF
TRBD1	TRBV15	TRBJ1-1	NA	TGTGCCACCAGCAGGGGTCCGGGACAGGGATTGAACACTGAAGCTTTCTTT	CATSRGPGQGLNTEAFF
NA	TRBV5-1	TRBJ1-4	NA	TGCGCCAGCAGCTTGGTACCGGGGACTAATGAAAAACTGTTTTTT	CASSLVPGTNEKLFF
NA	TRBV7-8	TRBJ2-4	NA	TGTGCCAGCAGCGCCAGGGGGGCCTTAGCCAAAAACATTCAGTACTTC	CASSARGALAKNIQYF
TRBD2	TRBV6-4	TRBJ2-1	NA	TGTGCCAGCAGTTCTAGCGGGAGTGCCCTCCAGTTCTTC	CASSSSGSALQFF
TRBD1	TRBV5-4	TRBJ2-7	few	TGTGCCAGCAGCCGGACAGGGCCCTACGAGCAGTACTTC	CASSRTGPYEQYF
NA	TRBV2	TRBJ1-3	NA	TGTGCCAGCCAGGGGTTCTCTGGAAACACCATATATTTT	CASQGFSGNTIYF
NA	TRBV9	TRBJ2-3	NA	TGTGCCAGCAGCGTACGCGCTTACTTACGCACAGATACGCAGTATTTT	CASSVRAYLRTDTQYF
NA	TRBV7-2	TRBJ2-1	NA	TGTGCCAGCAGCGCCGACAGCCCTCACAATGAGCAGTTCTTC	CASSADSPHNEQFF
TRBD1	TRBV30	TRBJ2-7	NA	TGTGCCTGGACAGGGGGCTACGAGCAGTACTTC	CAWTGGYEQYF
TRBD2	TRBV19	TRBJ2-1	NA	TGTGCCAGTAGTACTAGCGGGAGCCGGAACAATGAGCAGTTCTTC	CASSTSGSRNNEQFF
TRBD1	TRBV5-1	TRBJ2-6	NA	TGCGCCAGCAGCTTGGCGGCAGGGGGCGTTGGGGCCAACGTCCTGACTTTC	CASSLAAGGVGANVLTF
TRBD1	TRBV25-1	TRBJ1-2	NA	TGTGCCAGCCAATCACAGGGGGCGGGTGGCTACACCTTC	CASQSQGAGGYTF
NA	TRBV11-3	TRBJ2-3	NA	TGTGCCAGCAGCCCGCGGGCGGGGAGCCCATTTATGCAGTATTTT	CASSPRAGSPFMQYF
TRBD2	TRBV5-1	TRBJ2-3	NA	TGCGCCAGCAGCTATAGACTAGCGGGGGCCATAAGTACAGATACGCAGTATTTT	CASSYRLAGAISTDTQYF
NA	TRBV9	TRBJ1-2	NA	TGTGCCAGCAGCCCAAGCTCGGGGGGACTAAACTATGGCTACACCTTC	CASSPSSGGLNYGYTF
NA	TRBV7-9	TRBJ1-1	NA	TGTGCCAGCAGCTTAGGGGCGGGGAACACTGAAGCTTTCTTT	CASSLGAGNTEAFF
NA	TRBV11-3	TRBJ2-3	NA	TGTGCCAGCAGTTACGGCACTAGCTCTAGCACAGATACGCAGTATTTT	CASSYGTSSSTDTQYF
NA	TRBV2	TRBJ2-1	NA	TGTGCCAGCAAGTTTGTGAGGTTAGACTACAATGAGCAGTTCTTC	CASKFVRLDYNEQFF
NA	TRBV19	TRBJ2-3	NA	TGTGCCAGTAGTATAGATCGGCAGGGGTCGAGGGATACGCAGTATTTT	CASSIDRQGSRDTQYF
TRBD2	TRBV5-4	TRBJ2-3	NA	TGTGCCAGCAGCTTGGATGGAGCGGGAGTCGGCACAGATACGCAGTATTTT	CASSLDGAGVGTDTQYF
NA	TRBV7-6	TRBJ2-7	NA	TGTGCCAGCAGCTTAGGGTTCGGGGGCTACGAGCAGTACTTC	CASSLGFGGYEQYF
TRBD1	TRBV7-6	TRBJ2-7	NA	TGTGCCAGCAGCTTTGAGGGGGCGCTCGACGAGCAGTACTTC	CASSFEGALDEQYF
NA	TRBV6-5	TRBJ1-1	NA	TGTGCCAGCACCCGGGGCACTGAAGCTTTCTTT	CASTRGTEAFF
TRBD1	TRBV5-8	TRBJ2-1	NA	TGTGCCAGCAGCTTGGGACAGGGCTACAATGAGCAGTTCTTC	CASSLGQGYNEQFF
TRBD2	TRBV14	TRBJ2-3	NA	TGTGCCAGCAGCCAAGTAGCGGGAGGGCCGGCAGATACGCAGTATTTT	CASSQVAGGPADTQYF
TRBD2	TRBV4-1	TRBJ2-4	NA	TGCGCCAGCAGCCCGAGAGCGGGAGACCTAGCCAAAAACATTCAGTACTTC	CASSPRAGDLAKNIQYF
NA	TRBV7-9	TRBJ2-3	once	TGTGCCAGCAGCTTAATCTGGGTAGGAGGGACAGATACGCAGTATTTT	CASSLIWVGGTDTQYF
NA	TRBV19	TRBJ2-7	NA	TGTGCCAGTAGTATGGGCGGGACCGAGCAGTACTTC	CASSMGGTEQYF
TRBD2	TRBV27	TRBJ2-7	NA	TGTGCCAGCAGGAATAGCGGGCCAGACTACGAGCAGTACTTC	CASRNSGPDYEQYF
NA	TRBV27	TRBJ2-5	NA	TGTGCCAGCAGTACCGGGATTTTGGAGACCCAGTACTTC	CASSTGILETQYF
NA	TRBV5-1	TRBJ1-1	NA	TGCGCCAGCAGCCAATTACAGGGAAGTGCGGCTGAAGCTTTCTTT	CASSQLQGSAAEAFF
TRBD1	TRBV6-1	TRBJ2-5	once	TGTGCCAGCAGTGAGGGACAGGGGATCGGTCAAGAGACCCAGTACTTC	CASSEGQGIGQETQYF
TRBD1	TRBV15	TRBJ2-7	NA	TGTGCCACCAGCAGAGGACAGGGTAACTACGAGCAGTACTTC	CATSRGQGNYEQYF
NA	TRBV6-1	TRBJ1-1	NA	TGTGCCAGCGCCAACAACGGGGGGGATCAGAAAGCTTTCTTT	CASANNGGDQKAFF
TRBD1	TRBV18	TRBJ2-5	NA	TGTGCCAGCTCACCAATCACAGGGGAAGAGACCCAGTACTTC	CASSPITGEETQYF
TRBD2	TRBV5-1	TRBJ2-5	NA	TGCGCCAGCAGCAAGGGACTAGCGGGGGCCAACCAAGAGACCCAGTACTTC	CASSKGLAGANQETQYF
NA	TRBV10-3	TRBJ2-7	NA	TGTGCCATCACCAAGGAGGGGTCCCCCTACGAGCAGTACTTC	CAITKEGSPYEQYF